These T cell receptor beta chains were read from a single sample in a study of blood T cell repertoires in COVID-19. Measured with immunoSEQ multiplex PCR; TCRdb has only the in-frame clones, and not every one. The sample has 73,000 or so clones; about 83% are singletons. The sequencing input was peripheral blood. All receptors come from a man aged 50 to 60 with active COVID-19. Each CDR3 is given with its conserved first and last residue. Each record gives: D gene, V gene, J gene, clone size, CDR3 protein, CDR3 DNA. A D gene is named only where the DNA matches it firmly. The size of a clone is reported for some rows only, either as once, few or many, or as a class for expanded clones.

d_gene: TRBD1; v_gene: TRBV18; j_gene: TRBJ1-6; abundance: -; CDR3aa: CASSRTGGNNSPLHF; CDR3nt: TGTGCCAGCTCTCGGACAGGGGGGAATAATTCACCCCTCCACTTT
d_gene: TRBD2; v_gene: TRBV3-1/TRBV3-2; j_gene: TRBJ2-7; abundance: -; CDR3aa: CASSLLGLANRGEQYF; CDR3nt: TGTGCCAGCAGCCTCCTGGGACTAGCGAATAGGGGCGAGCAGTACTTC
d_gene: TRBD2; v_gene: TRBV7-2; j_gene: TRBJ2-7; abundance: once; CDR3aa: CASSLASGPSYEQYF; CDR3nt: TGTGCCAGCAGCTTAGCTAGCGGGCCCTCCTACGAGCAGTACTTC
d_gene: TRBD2; v_gene: TRBV6-6; j_gene: TRBJ2-3; abundance: -; CDR3aa: CASSRWATGLAGLTDTQYF; CDR3nt: TGTGCCAGCAGTCGCTGGGCCACGGGACTAGCGGGGTTGACAGATACGCAGTATTTT
d_gene: -; v_gene: TRBV18; j_gene: TRBJ1-1; abundance: -; CDR3aa: CASSREGATNTEAFF; CDR3nt: TGTGCCAGCTCACGGGAAGGGGCTACGAACACTGAAGCTTTCTTT
d_gene: TRBD1; v_gene: TRBV5-1; j_gene: TRBJ2-7; abundance: once; CDR3aa: CASSLVQGVSYEQYF; CDR3nt: TGCGCCAGCAGCTTGGTACAGGGGGTTTCCTACGAGCAGTACTTC
d_gene: -; v_gene: TRBV5-5; j_gene: TRBJ2-5; abundance: -; CDR3aa: CASSLGQDRETQYF; CDR3nt: TGTGCCAGCAGCTTGGGACAGGACCGGGAGACCCAGTACTTC
d_gene: -; v_gene: TRBV27; j_gene: TRBJ2-3; abundance: -; CDR3aa: CASSLEENTQYF; CDR3nt: TGTGCCAGCAGTTTAGAGGAAAATACGCAGTATTTT
d_gene: -; v_gene: TRBV18; j_gene: TRBJ1-2; abundance: -; CDR3aa: CASSPSPGVPYGYTF; CDR3nt: TGTGCCAGCTCACCCTCCCCAGGGGTACCTTATGGCTACACCTTC
d_gene: TRBD2; v_gene: TRBV10-3; j_gene: TRBJ2-1; abundance: -; CDR3aa: CAISETTSGLQFF; CDR3nt: TGTGCCATCAGTGAGACCACTAGCGGACTTCAGTTCTTC
d_gene: -; v_gene: TRBV10-3; j_gene: TRBJ1-5; abundance: -; CDR3aa: CAISESDRIGNQPQHF; CDR3nt: TGTGCCATCAGTGAGTCTGACAGGATTGGCAATCAGCCCCAGCATTTT
d_gene: -; v_gene: TRBV18; j_gene: TRBJ2-5; abundance: -; CDR3aa: CASSPTGTHQETQYF; CDR3nt: TGTGCCAGCTCACCTACCGGGACTCACCAAGAGACCCAGTACTTC
d_gene: TRBD1; v_gene: TRBV27; j_gene: TRBJ1-1; abundance: -; CDR3aa: CASSFVQEGAYEAFF; CDR3nt: TGTGCCAGCAGTTTCGTTCAGGAGGGGGCCTATGAAGCTTTCTTT
d_gene: -; v_gene: TRBV27; j_gene: TRBJ2-6; abundance: -; CDR3aa: CASTPSAELGGANVLTF; CDR3nt: TGTGCCAGCACTCCCTCGGCGGAGCTCGGTGGGGCCAACGTCCTGACTTTC
d_gene: -; v_gene: TRBV6-5; j_gene: TRBJ1-1; abundance: -; CDR3aa: CASRHQGGTEAFF; CDR3nt: TGTGCCAGCAGGCATCAGGGTGGTACTGAAGCTTTCTTT
d_gene: -; v_gene: TRBV6-4; j_gene: TRBJ2-6; abundance: once; CDR3aa: CASSDSILSPRPGANVLTF; CDR3nt: TGTGCCAGCAGTGACTCGATTTTGTCACCCAGGCCTGGGGCCAACGTCCTGACTTTC
d_gene: -; v_gene: TRBV10-3; j_gene: TRBJ1-6; abundance: once; CDR3aa: CAISITRGQSPLHF; CDR3nt: TGTGCCATCAGCATCACCAGGGGTCAATCACCCCTCCACTTT
d_gene: TRBD1; v_gene: TRBV9; j_gene: TRBJ2-2; abundance: -; CDR3aa: CASSPRGTGDTGELFF; CDR3nt: TGTGCCAGCAGCCCCCGAGGGACAGGGGACACCGGGGAGCTGTTTTTT
d_gene: -; v_gene: TRBV3-1/TRBV3-2; j_gene: TRBJ1-5; abundance: once; CDR3aa: CASSQPGSNQPQHF; CDR3nt: TGTGCCAGCAGCCAGCCGGGGAGCAATCAGCCCCAGCATTTT
d_gene: -; v_gene: TRBV7-6; j_gene: TRBJ2-6; abundance: -; CDR3aa: CASSPLLAGSSGANVLTF; CDR3nt: TGTGCCAGCAGCCCCCTCCTGGCAGGCAGCTCTGGGGCCAACGTCCTGACTTTC
d_gene: TRBD1; v_gene: TRBV7-6; j_gene: TRBJ2-1; abundance: -; CDR3aa: CASSLVPGQIYNEQFF; CDR3nt: TGTGCCAGCAGCTTAGTACCGGGACAGATCTACAATGAGCAGTTCTTC
d_gene: TRBD2; v_gene: TRBV29-1; j_gene: TRBJ2-7; abundance: -; CDR3aa: CSVRTSGFSYEQYF; CDR3nt: TGCAGCGTTCGGACTAGCGGGTTCTCCTACGAGCAGTACTTC
d_gene: -; v_gene: TRBV18; j_gene: TRBJ2-3; abundance: -; CDR3aa: CASCGQPTDTQYF; CDR3nt: TGTGCCAGCTGTGGACAGCCCACAGATACGCAGTATTTT
d_gene: -; v_gene: TRBV5-1; j_gene: TRBJ2-1; abundance: -; CDR3aa: CASSLGTIDEQFF; CDR3nt: TGCGCCAGCAGCTTGGGGACTATTGATGAGCAGTTCTTC
d_gene: TRBD1; v_gene: TRBV7-9; j_gene: TRBJ2-5; abundance: -; CDR3aa: CASRSDRVSETQYF; CDR3nt: TGTGCCAGCAGATCGGACAGGGTTTCAGAGACCCAGTACTTC
d_gene: -; v_gene: TRBV19; j_gene: TRBJ1-2; abundance: -; CDR3aa: CASSIAPGDHGYTF; CDR3nt: TGTGCCAGTAGTATAGCCCCAGGGGATCATGGCTACACCTTC
d_gene: TRBD2; v_gene: TRBV5-1; j_gene: TRBJ2-1; abundance: -; CDR3aa: CASSPGTSTNEQFF; CDR3nt: TGCGCCAGCAGCCCCGGGACTAGCACCAATGAGCAGTTCTTC
d_gene: TRBD1; v_gene: TRBV6-2/TRBV6-3; j_gene: TRBJ2-7; abundance: -; CDR3aa: CASSTPTGYEQYF; CDR3nt: TGTGCCAGCAGTACCCCGACAGGGTACGAGCAGTACTTC
d_gene: -; v_gene: TRBV7-9; j_gene: TRBJ2-7; abundance: -; CDR3aa: CASSRNRDEQYF; CDR3nt: TGTGCCAGCAGCCGTAACAGGGACGAGCAGTACTTC
d_gene: -; v_gene: TRBV24-1; j_gene: TRBJ2-2; abundance: -; CDR3aa: CATSDLNLGGRTGELFF; CDR3nt: TGTGCCACCAGTGATTTAAACTTGGGGGGTAGGACCGGGGAGCTGTTTTTT
d_gene: TRBD1; v_gene: TRBV7-3; j_gene: TRBJ1-2; abundance: -; CDR3aa: CASSLSGEDRGSYTF; CDR3nt: TGTGCCAGCAGCTTAAGTGGTGAGGACAGGGGTAGCTACACCTTC
d_gene: -; v_gene: TRBV19; j_gene: TRBJ2-3; abundance: once; CDR3aa: CASSSRTDTQYF; CDR3nt: TGTGCCAGTAGTTCTCGCACAGATACGCAGTATTTT
d_gene: -; v_gene: TRBV11-1; j_gene: TRBJ2-7; abundance: -; CDR3aa: CASSFPSGSFSYEQYF; CDR3nt: TGTGCCAGCAGCTTCCCGAGCGGGTCCTTCTCCTACGAGCAGTACTTC
d_gene: -; v_gene: TRBV12-5; j_gene: TRBJ2-1; abundance: -; CDR3aa: CASGLWVGGSSYNEQFF; CDR3nt: TGTGCTAGTGGTTTGTGGGTCGGGGGAAGCTCCTACAATGAGCAGTTCTTC
d_gene: TRBD1; v_gene: TRBV7-9; j_gene: TRBJ1-1; abundance: -; CDR3aa: CASSFGQGRTEAFF; CDR3nt: TGTGCCAGCAGCTTCGGACAGGGGAGGACTGAAGCTTTCTTT
d_gene: TRBD2; v_gene: TRBV24-1; j_gene: TRBJ2-1; abundance: -; CDR3aa: CATSDPSGGGNNEQFF; CDR3nt: TGTGCCACCAGTGACCCTAGCGGGGGGGGGAACAATGAGCAGTTCTTC
d_gene: -; v_gene: TRBV30; j_gene: TRBJ1-1; abundance: -; CDR3aa: CAWSTLNTEAFF; CDR3nt: TGTGCCTGGAGTACTTTGAACACTGAAGCTTTCTTT
d_gene: TRBD1; v_gene: TRBV4-1; j_gene: TRBJ1-4; abundance: -; CDR3aa: CASSQDQWGQGNEKLFF; CDR3nt: TGCGCCAGCAGCCAAGATCAGTGGGGACAGGGAAACGAAAAACTGTTTTTT
d_gene: -; v_gene: TRBV9; j_gene: TRBJ2-1; abundance: -; CDR3aa: CASSVGDNKYNEQFF; CDR3nt: TGTGCCAGCAGCGTAGGGGACAATAAATACAATGAGCAGTTCTTC
d_gene: -; v_gene: TRBV2; j_gene: TRBJ2-5; abundance: -; CDR3aa: CASSEVGGPQETQYF; CDR3nt: TGTGCCAGCAGTGAAGTCGGGGGGCCCCAAGAGACCCAGTACTTC
d_gene: TRBD2; v_gene: TRBV6-6; j_gene: TRBJ2-1; abundance: once; CDR3aa: CASSRTSGAPQQFF; CDR3nt: TGTGCCAGCAGTCGGACTAGCGGGGCCCCGCAGCAGTTCTTC
d_gene: TRBD1; v_gene: TRBV5-1; j_gene: TRBJ2-1; abundance: -; CDR3aa: CASSLGGTGDNEQFF; CDR3nt: TGCGCCAGCAGCCTCGGGGGGACAGGGGACAATGAGCAGTTCTTC
d_gene: -; v_gene: TRBV7-2; j_gene: TRBJ1-5; abundance: -; CDR3aa: CASSSRQDQPQHF; CDR3nt: TGTGCCAGCAGCAGCCGACAGGATCAGCCCCAGCATTTT
d_gene: TRBD1; v_gene: TRBV7-9; j_gene: TRBJ2-5; abundance: once; CDR3aa: CASSLQQGPQETQYF; CDR3nt: TGTGCCAGCAGTTTGCAACAGGGGCCCCAAGAGACCCAGTACTTC
d_gene: TRBD2; v_gene: TRBV12-5; j_gene: TRBJ2-7; abundance: -; CDR3aa: CASAPPLAGGSYEQYF; CDR3nt: TGTGCTAGTGCCCCCCCGCTAGCGGGAGGATCGTACGAGCAGTACTTC